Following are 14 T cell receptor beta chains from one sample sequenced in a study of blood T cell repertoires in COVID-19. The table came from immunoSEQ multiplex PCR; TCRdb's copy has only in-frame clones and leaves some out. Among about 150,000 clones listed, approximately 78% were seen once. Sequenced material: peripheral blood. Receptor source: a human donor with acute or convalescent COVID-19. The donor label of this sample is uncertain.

CDR3 bases: TGTGCCAGCAGCTTAACAGGGATGAACACTGAAGCTTTCTTT. As protein: CASSLTGMNTEAFF. The genes are TRBV13 and TRBJ1-1, with D possibly TRBD1 on 6 matching bases. The CDR3 runs to 14 residues. In germline, CDR1 is PRHDT, CDR2 FYEKMQ (reference sequence). Trimming took off 2 bases at V and 0 bases at J, with 7 bases between the two ends.

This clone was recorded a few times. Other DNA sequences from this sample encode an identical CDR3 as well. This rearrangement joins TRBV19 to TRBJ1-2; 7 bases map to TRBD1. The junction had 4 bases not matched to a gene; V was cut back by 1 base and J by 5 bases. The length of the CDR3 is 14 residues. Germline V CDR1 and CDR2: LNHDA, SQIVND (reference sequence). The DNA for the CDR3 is TGTGCCAGTAGTATAGGAACAGGGGCATATGGCTACACCTTC. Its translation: CASSIGTGAYGYTF.

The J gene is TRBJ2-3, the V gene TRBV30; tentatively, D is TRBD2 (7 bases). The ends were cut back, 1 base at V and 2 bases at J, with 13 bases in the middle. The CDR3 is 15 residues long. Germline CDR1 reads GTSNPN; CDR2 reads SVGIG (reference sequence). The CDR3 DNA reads TGTGCCTGGAGTGGGAGGGGGGGCAACACAGATACGCAGTATTTT. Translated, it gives CAWSGRGGNTDTQYF.

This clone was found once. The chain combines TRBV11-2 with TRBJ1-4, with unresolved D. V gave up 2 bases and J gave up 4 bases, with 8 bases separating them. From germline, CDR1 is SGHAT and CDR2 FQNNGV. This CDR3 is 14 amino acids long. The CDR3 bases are TGTGCCAGCAGCTTATTGGGAGTTAATGAAAAACTGTTTTTT. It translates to CASSLLGVNEKLFF. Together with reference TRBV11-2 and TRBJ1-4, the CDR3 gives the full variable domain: EAGVAQSPRYKIIEKRQSVAFWCNPISGHATLYWYQQILGQGPKLLIQFQNNGVVDDSQLPKDRFSAERLKGVDSTLKIQPAKLEDSAVYLCASSLLGVNEKLFFGSGTQLSVL.

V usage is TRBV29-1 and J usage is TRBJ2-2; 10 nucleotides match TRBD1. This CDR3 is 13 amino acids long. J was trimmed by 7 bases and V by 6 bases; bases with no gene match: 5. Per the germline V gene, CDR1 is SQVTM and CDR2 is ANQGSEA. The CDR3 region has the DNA TGCAGCGTCGGGACAGGGGCGGGCGGGGAGCTGTTTTTT. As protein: CSVGTGAGGELFF.

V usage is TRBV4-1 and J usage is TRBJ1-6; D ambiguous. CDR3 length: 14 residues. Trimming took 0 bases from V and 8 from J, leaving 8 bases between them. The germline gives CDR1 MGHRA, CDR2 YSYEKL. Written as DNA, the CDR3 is TGCGCCAGCAGCCAAGACACATATTATTCACCCCTCCACTTT. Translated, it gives CASSQDTYYSPLHF.

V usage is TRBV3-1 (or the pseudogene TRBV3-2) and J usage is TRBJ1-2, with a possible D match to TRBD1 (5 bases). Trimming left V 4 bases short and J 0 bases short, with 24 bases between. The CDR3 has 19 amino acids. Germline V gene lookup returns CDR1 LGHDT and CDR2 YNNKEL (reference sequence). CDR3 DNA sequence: TGTGCCAGCAGCCCCCGTCGTGGCAGGGCCTCAAATTCTAACTATGGCTACACCTTC. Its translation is CASSPRRGRASNSNYGYTF.

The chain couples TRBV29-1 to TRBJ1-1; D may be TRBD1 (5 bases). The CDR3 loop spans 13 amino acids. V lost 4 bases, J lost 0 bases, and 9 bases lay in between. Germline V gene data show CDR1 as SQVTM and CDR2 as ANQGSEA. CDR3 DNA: TGCAGCGTTGGAAAACAGGTGAACACTGAAGCTTTCTTT. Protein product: CSVGKQVNTEAFF. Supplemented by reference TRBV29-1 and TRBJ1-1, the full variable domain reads SAVISQKPSRDICQRGTSLTIQCQVDSQVTMMFWYRQQPGQSLTLIATANQGSEATYESGFVIDKFPISRPNLTFSTLTVSNMSPEDSSIYLCSVGKQVNTEAFFGQGTRLTVV.

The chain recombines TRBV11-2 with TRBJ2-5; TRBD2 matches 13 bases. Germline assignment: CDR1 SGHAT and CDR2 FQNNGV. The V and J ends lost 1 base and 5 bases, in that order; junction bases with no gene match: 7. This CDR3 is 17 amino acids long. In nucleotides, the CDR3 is TGTGCCAGCAGCTTAGGGACTAGCGGGGGTAATCGTGAGACCCAGTACTTC. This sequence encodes CASSLGTSGGNRETQYF.

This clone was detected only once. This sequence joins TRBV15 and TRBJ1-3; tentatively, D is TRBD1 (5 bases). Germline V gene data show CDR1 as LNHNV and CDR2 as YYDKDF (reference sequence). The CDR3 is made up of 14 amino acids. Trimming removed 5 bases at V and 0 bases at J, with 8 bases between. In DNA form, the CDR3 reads TGTGCCACCAGCCTCCAGGGCTCTGGAAACACCATATATTTT. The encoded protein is CATSLQGSGNTIYF.

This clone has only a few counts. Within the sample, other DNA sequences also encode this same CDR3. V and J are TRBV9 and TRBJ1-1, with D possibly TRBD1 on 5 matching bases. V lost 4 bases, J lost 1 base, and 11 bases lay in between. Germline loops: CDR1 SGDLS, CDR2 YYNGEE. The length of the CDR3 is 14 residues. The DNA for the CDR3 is TGTGCCAGCAGCCCCCTGGGGGGGAACACTGAAGCTTTCTTT. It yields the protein CASSPLGGNTEAFF.

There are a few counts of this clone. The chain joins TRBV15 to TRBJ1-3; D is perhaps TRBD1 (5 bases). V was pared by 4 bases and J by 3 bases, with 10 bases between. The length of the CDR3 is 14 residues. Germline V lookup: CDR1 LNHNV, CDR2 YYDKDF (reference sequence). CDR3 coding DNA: TGTGCCACCAGCACCAGGGTGGGTGGAAACACCATATATTTT. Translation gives CATSTRVGGNTIYF.

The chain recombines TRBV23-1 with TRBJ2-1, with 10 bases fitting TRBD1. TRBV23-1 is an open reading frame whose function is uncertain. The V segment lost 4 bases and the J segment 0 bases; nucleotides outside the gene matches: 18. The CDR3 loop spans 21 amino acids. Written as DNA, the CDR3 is TGCGCCAGCAGTCTCCACCGGGACAGGGGCACCCGTTCTCCCTCCTACAATGAGCAGTTCTTC. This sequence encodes CASSLHRDRGTRSPSYNEQFF.

CDR3 nucleotide sequence: TGTGCCAGCAGCTCACGACTAGCGGGGGGATCGATACAAGAGACCCAGTACTTC. Translation gives CASSSRLAGGSIQETQYF. The chain couples TRBV4-2 to TRBJ2-5, with 13 bases matching TRBD2. The V gene end was trimmed by 5 bases and the J gene end by 2 bases; junction bases not matched to a gene: 11. The CDR3 length is 18 residues. Germline-derived CDR1 and CDR2 are LGHNA and YNFKEQ.